A single sample gave rise to the 27 T cell receptor beta chains below, sequenced in a study of neoadjuvant anti-PD-1 for oral cavity cancer. TCRdb keeps only in-frame clones here, not all; method: immunoSEQ multiplex PCR. Among tens of thousands of clones, about 83% were seen once, and the ten largest hold about 3.7%. This specimen was PBMCs, taken before nivolumab (anti-PD-1) treatment. The receptors shown here come from a person between 35 and 79 years old with oral cavity squamous cell carcinoma.

The chain employs TRBV11-2 and TRBJ2-1; 10 bases map to TRBD1. V lost 6 bases, J lost 9 bases, and 8 bases stayed unmatched. The CDR3 extends over 14 amino acids. CDR1 and CDR2 (germline): SGHAT, FQNNGV. CDR3 sequence: CASRSLTGGVEQFF. The CDR3 coding sequence is TGTGCCAGCAGATCCCTGACAGGGGGCGTTGAGCAGTTCTTC.

The V and J genes are TRBV30 and TRBJ1-4, with D unclear. CDR1 and CDR2 (germline): GTSNPN, SVGIG (reference sequence). This CDR3 contains 17 residues. V was shortened by 1 base and J by 1 base, with 16 bases between the two germline ends. CDR3 coding DNA: TGTGCCTGGAGTGGGGCCAGTGGGCTGGGAACTAATGAAAAACTGTTTTTT. Protein product: CAWSGASGLGTNEKLFF.

The genes are TRBV7-6 and TRBJ2-7; TRBD2 agrees at 7 bases. The CDR3 spans 16 residues. V was pared by 5 bases and J by 6 bases, with 16 bases of the junction left unmatched. Per germline, CDR1 SGHVS and CDR2 FNYEAQ. In DNA form, the CDR3 reads TGTGCCAGCAGCCGCTTACCCCTCAGGACTAGGCTCGAGCAGTACTTC. This translates into CASSRLPLRTRLEQYF.

This clone was picked up one time. The chain joins TRBV7-9 to TRBJ1-1; weak D call: TRBD1 (5 bases). Trimming stripped 5 bases from V and 0 bases from J, with 16 bases between. The germline V gene encodes CDR1 SEHNR and CDR2 FQNEAQ (reference sequence). The CDR3 spans 16 residues. The CDR3 DNA reads TGTGCCAGCAGCCCGACAATAGACAGCCTGAACACTGAAGCTTTCTTT. As protein: CASSPTIDSLNTEAFF.

This clone showed up just a few times. V usage is TRBV15 and J usage is TRBJ2-3, with D perhaps TRBD1 (6 bases). With 0 bases removed from V and 0 bases from J, the gap between germline ends came to 7 bases. This CDR3 comprises 15 residues. The germline CDR1 and CDR2 sequences are LNHNV and YYDKDF (reference sequence). In DNA form, the CDR3 reads TGTGCCACCAGCAGAGACAGGGGTAGCACAGATACGCAGTATTTT. It codes for CATSRDRGSTDTQYF.

This rearrangement joins TRBV10-3 to TRBJ2-3, with 9 bases aligning to TRBD2. The CDR3 has 14 amino acids. The germline V gene encodes CDR1 ENHRY and CDR2 SYGVKD. V lost 6 bases, J lost 1 base, and 2 bases stayed unmatched. The chain's CDR3 is CAISQREGTDTQYF. As DNA, the CDR3 is TGTGCCATCAGCCAGCGGGAGGGCACAGATACGCAGTATTTT.

This chain links TRBV5-1 with TRBJ1-4; D not resolved. CDR3 length: 15 residues. Looked up from germline, CDR1 is SGHRS and CDR2 is YFSETQ. V was shortened by 1 base and J by 0 bases, with 7 bases between the two germline ends. The CDR3 DNA reads as TGCGCCAGCAGCTTGAACAGTGCAACTAATGAAAAACTGTTTTTT. This encodes CASSLNSATNEKLFF.

This clone showed up just once. This sequence joins TRBV7-3 and TRBJ2-1; the match to TRBD1 covers 9 bases. The length of the CDR3 is 15 residues. CDR1 SGHTA and CDR2 FQGTGA come from the germline V gene. V shed 6 bases and J 6 bases; nucleotides not matched to a gene: 9. The CDR3 DNA is TGTGCCAGCAGTCACGCCGGGACAGGGCGCAATGAGCAGTTCTTC. The encoded protein is CASSHAGTGRNEQFF.

The J gene is TRBJ2-3, the V gene TRBV5-6, with TRBD2 matching 10 bases. Losses at the gene ends were 2 bases for V and 0 bases for J; bases not matched to a gene: 3. CDR3 size: 16 residues. Per the germline V gene, CDR1 is SGHDT and CDR2 is YYEEEE. Here the CDR3 reads CASSFETSGSTDTQYF. CDR3 coding DNA: TGTGCCAGCAGCTTTGAGACTAGCGGGAGCACAGATACGCAGTATTTT.

The chain links TRBV5-1 to TRBJ2-5; TRBD1 agrees at 9 bases. V dropped 5 bases and J dropped 5; count of bases not matched to a gene: 4. CDR1 is SGHRS, CDR2 YFSETQ, per germline. This CDR3 contains 13 residues. CDR3: CASRQTGGETQYF. CDR3 nucleotides: TGCGCCAGCAGACAGACAGGGGGTGAGACCCAGTACTTC.

The J gene is TRBJ2-7, the V gene TRBV6-6; D is tentatively TRBD1 or TRBD2 (5 bases each). V was clipped by 7 bases and J by 3 bases, with 16 bases between them. CDR3 length: 14 amino acids. The germline V gene encodes CDR1 MNHNY and CDR2 SVGAGI (reference sequence). The CDR3 sequence is CASTHGTPIYEQYF. The CDR3 DNA reads TGTGCCAGCACCCACGGGACGCCTATCTACGAGCAGTACTTC.

The chain uses TRBV11-3 and TRBJ2-5, with 7 positions matching TRBD1. The CDR3 is 15 amino acids. Germline V lookup: CDR1 SGHNT, CDR2 YENEEA. The V segment lost 4 bases and the J segment 3 bases; nucleotides outside the gene matches: 8. DNA of the CDR3: TGTGCCAGCAGCTCAATGGGGACAGCAGAAGAGACCCAGTACTTC. Protein product: CASSSMGTAEETQYF.

This clone was recorded a few times. The genes are TRBV5-4 and TRBJ1-4; the match to TRBD1 covers 7 bases. The CDR3 runs 15 residues. The germline V gene encodes CDR1 SGHNT and CDR2 YYREEE (reference sequence). Trimming took 4 bases from V and 6 from J; bases not matched to a gene: 9. The CDR3 reads CASSLGGGQDEKLFF. The CDR3 nucleotides are TGTGCCAGCAGCCTTGGCGGCGGACAGGATGAAAAACTGTTTTTT.

This sequence joins TRBV5-1 and TRBJ2-3, with D perhaps TRBD1 (5 bases). Per germline, CDR1 SGHRS and CDR2 YFSETQ. Trimming pared 2 bases from V and 5 bases from J, leaving 12 bases between. There are 14 residues in the CDR3. CDR3 bases: TGCGCCAGCAGCTTAGACAGAAGGGTAGATACGCAGTATTTT. Residues: CASSLDRRVDTQYF.

The rearrangement uses TRBV10-3 and TRBJ2-1; 12 bases align to TRBD2. Trimming removed 10 bases from V and 7 bases from J; junction bases left unmatched: 5. Germline V CDR1 and CDR2: ENHRY, SYGVKD. The CDR3 totals 13 residues. The CDR3 sequence is CATLGLAGNEQFF. In nucleotides, the CDR3 is TGTGCCACACTAGGACTAGCGGGGAATGAGCAGTTCTTC.

The chain has TRBV5-1 and TRBJ2-7; a weak D match, TRBD1 (5 bases). There are 15 residues in the CDR3. The germline V and J ends were trimmed by 4 bases and 0 bases, with 14 bases remaining between them. Looked up from germline, CDR1 is SGHRS and CDR2 is YFSETQ. CDR3 DNA: TGCGCCAGCAGCCCCCGGCGACAGATCTCCTACGAGCAGTACTTC. This codes for CASSPRRQISYEQYF.

This sequence joins TRBV27 and TRBJ2-2, with 9 bases that match TRBD2. J was trimmed by 4 bases and V by 4 bases; bases with no gene match: 1. In germline, CDR1 is MNHEY, CDR2 SMNVEV (reference sequence). The CDR3 contains 14 residues. The CDR3 is CASSSTSGTGELFF. The DNA of the CDR3 is TGTGCCAGCAGTTCGACTAGCGGCACCGGGGAGCTGTTTTTT.

The chain carries TRBV30 and TRBJ1-1; D unclear. CDR1 GTSNPN and CDR2 SVGIG come from the germline V gene (reference sequence). Trimming left V 1 base short and J 8 bases short, with 11 bases between. The CDR3 contains 12 residues. DNA of the CDR3: TGTGCCTGGAGTGCTAGGGCACGAGAAGCTTTCTTT. Its translation is CAWSARAREAFF.

This chain connects TRBV30 to TRBJ1-1, with D hard to call. The CDR3 runs to 13 residues. Trimming removed 2 bases at V and 7 bases at J, with 14 bases between. Per the germline V gene, CDR1 is GTSNPN and CDR2 is SVGIG (reference sequence). Written as DNA, the CDR3 is TGTGCCTGGAGTCCCCCCGCGGCAGTTGAAGCTTTCTTT. Amino acids: CAWSPPAAVEAFF. The full variable domain, in which reference TRBV30 and TRBJ1-1 provide the parts outside the CDR3, is SQTIHQWPATLVQPVGSPLSLECTVEGTSNPNLYWYRQAAGRGLQLLFYSVGIGQISSEVPQNLSASRPQDRQFILSSKKLLLSDSGFYLCAWSPPAAVEAFFGQGTRLTVV.

V gene TRBV11-2 combines with J gene TRBJ1-2; TRBD1 is a possible D gene (5 bases). The CDR3 contains 13 residues. Trimming stripped 0 bases from V and 4 bases from J, with 6 bases between. From germline, CDR1 is SGHAT and CDR2 FQNNGV. The chain's CDR3 is CASSLDRVYGYTF. As DNA, the CDR3 is TGTGCCAGCAGCTTAGACAGGGTCTATGGCTACACCTTC.

The gene calls are TRBV10-3 and TRBJ2-2; no definite D call. The CDR3 has 11 residues. Trimming removed 10 bases at V and 4 bases at J, with 7 bases between. CDR1 and CDR2 from the germline V gene are ENHRY and SYGVKD. CDR3 protein: CATQTTGELFF. CDR3 nucleotide sequence: TGTGCCACCCAAACCACCGGGGAGCTGTTTTTT.

The chain joins TRBV7-8 to TRBJ1-2; 10 nucleotides match TRBD1. The V segment lost 4 bases and the J segment 6 bases; nucleotides outside the gene matches: 2. Germline CDR1 is SGHVS and CDR2 is FQNEAQ. This CDR3 is 13 amino acids long. CDR3 coding DNA: TGTGCCAGCAGCTCCGGACAGGGGGATGGCTACACCTTC. Its protein is CASSSGQGDGYTF.

The table lists this clone with a few counts. The chain joins TRBV19 to TRBJ2-7; tentative D call: TRBD2 (6 bases). Trimming took off 3 bases at V and 5 bases at J, with 17 bases between the two ends. CDR1 LNHDA and CDR2 SQIVND come from the germline V gene (reference sequence). The CDR3 is 15 residues long. This CDR3 is CASSMYSSGGDEQYF. Here the CDR3 DNA reads TGTGCCAGTAGTATGTATAGCTCTGGCGGGGACGAGCAGTACTTC.

The sample holds a few counts of this clone. The V gene is TRBV7-8, the J gene TRBJ2-1; TRBD2 aligns across 9 bases. Germline CDR1 reads SGHVS; CDR2 reads FQNEAQ. This CDR3 contains 17 residues. With 4 bases clipped from V and 7 bases from J, the junction kept 14 bases outside the gene matches. Here the CDR3 reads CASSSSVNSGGQNEQFF. Here the CDR3 DNA reads TGTGCCAGCAGCTCCTCCGTCAACAGCGGGGGGCAAAATGAGCAGTTCTTC.

This chain links TRBV15 with TRBJ1-3, with D possibly being TRBD1 (5 bases). V was shortened by 3 bases and J by 4 bases, with 10 bases between the two germline ends. The CDR3 extends over 14 amino acids. Germline V gene data show CDR1 as LNHNV and CDR2 as YYDKDF (reference sequence). In nucleotides, the CDR3 is TGTGCCACCAGCAGTTTGGCAGGGGGAAACACCATATATTTT. Its protein product is CATSSLAGGNTIYF. Full variable domain (rest looked up from reference TRBV15 and TRBJ1-3): DAMVIQNPRYQVTQFGKPVTLSCSQTLNHNVMYWYQQKSSQAPKLLFHYYDKDFNNEADTPDNFQSRRPNTSFCFLDIRSPGLGDTAMYLCATSSLAGGNTIYFGEGSWLTVV.

The CDR3 loop reads CASSQEQGNQPQHF. The CDR3, as DNA: TGTGCCAGCAGCCAGGAACAGGGGAATCAGCCCCAGCATTTT. V usage is TRBV4-2 and J usage is TRBJ1-5; 7 nucleotides line up with TRBD1. Unmatched junction bases numbered 3, after V lost 3 bases and J lost 4 bases. This CDR3 has 14 amino acids. The germline CDR1 and CDR2 sequences are LGHNA and YNFKEQ.

The chain is built from TRBV5-1 and TRBJ2-7; a weak D match, TRBD2 (5 bases). CDR1 is SGHRS, CDR2 YFSETQ, per germline. Trimming stripped 0 bases from V and 5 bases from J, with 15 bases between. The CDR3 runs 15 residues. CDR3: CASSLAGLASNEQYF. As DNA, the CDR3 is TGCGCCAGCAGCTTGGCTGGTCTAGCCAGCAACGAGCAGTACTTC.